The source of this T cell receptor (beta chain) is a study of blood T cell repertoires in COVID-19. The wider study: Some COVID-19 samples were acute and others convalescent; all came from the United States, Italy and Spain.

In the original processing: Scientists estimated how many nucleated cells there were by amplifying reference gene primers. Assay: immunoSEQ multiplex PCR; the TCRdb copy retains only in-frame clones and omits some. That table furnishes V, J and clone size, whereas the DNA furnished D and trimming. The table records under 250,000 clones, roughly 82% of them present only once. Germline lookup yields CDR1 KGHSH and CDR2 LQKENI. This CDR3 has 17 amino acids. Trimming took off 2 bases at V and 0 bases at J, with 11 bases between the two ends. This chain links TRBV18 with TRBJ1-6; perhaps TRBD1 as D (6 bases). This clonotype was obtained from a human donor in a cohort sampled during active COVID-19. The sample was peripheral blood. CDR3 in DNA: TGTGCCAGCTCACCATTGGACAGAAGCTCCTATAATTCACCCCTCCACTTT. This codes for CASSPLDRSSYNSPLHF.